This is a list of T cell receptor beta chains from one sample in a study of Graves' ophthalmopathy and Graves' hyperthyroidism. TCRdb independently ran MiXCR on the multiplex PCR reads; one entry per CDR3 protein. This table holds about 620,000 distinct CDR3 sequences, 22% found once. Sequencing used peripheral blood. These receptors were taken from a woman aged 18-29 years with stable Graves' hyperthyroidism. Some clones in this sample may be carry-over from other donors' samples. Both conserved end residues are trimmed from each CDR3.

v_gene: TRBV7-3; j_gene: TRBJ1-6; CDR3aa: ASSLGTTNSPLH
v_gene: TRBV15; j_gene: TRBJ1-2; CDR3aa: ATSDEIYGYT
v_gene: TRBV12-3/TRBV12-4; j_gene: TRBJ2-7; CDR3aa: ASSGTGRFYEQY
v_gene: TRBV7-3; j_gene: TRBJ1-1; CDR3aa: ASRSPGTGVEAF
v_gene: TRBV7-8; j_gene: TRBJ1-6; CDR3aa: ASSPKWGAVRSPLH
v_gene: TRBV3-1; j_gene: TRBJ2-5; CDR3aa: ASSQAGGIQETQY
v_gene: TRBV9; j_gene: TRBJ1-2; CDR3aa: ASSERTDFYGYT
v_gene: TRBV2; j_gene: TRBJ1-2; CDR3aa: ASKGRGQDGYT
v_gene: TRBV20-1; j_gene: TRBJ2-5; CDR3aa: SALPYGRQETQY
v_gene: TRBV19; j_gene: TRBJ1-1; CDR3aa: ASSIEGVRNTEAF
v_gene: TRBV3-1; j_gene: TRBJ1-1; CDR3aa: ASSQEGRREAF
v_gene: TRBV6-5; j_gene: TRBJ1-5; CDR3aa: ASSYVSYNQPQH
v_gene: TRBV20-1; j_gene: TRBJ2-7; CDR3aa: RAKLAGVYEQY
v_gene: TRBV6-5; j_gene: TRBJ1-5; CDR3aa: ASSYVRGGQPQH
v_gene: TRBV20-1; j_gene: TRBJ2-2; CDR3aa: SARGSDGELF
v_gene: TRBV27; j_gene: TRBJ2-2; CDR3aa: ASSPRTGWTGELF
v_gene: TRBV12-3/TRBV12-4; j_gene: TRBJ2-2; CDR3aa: ASSPFRGTGELF
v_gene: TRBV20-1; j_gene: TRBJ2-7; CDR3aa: SASVPSGTYEQY
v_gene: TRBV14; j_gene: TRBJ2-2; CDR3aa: ASSQYQGFLELF
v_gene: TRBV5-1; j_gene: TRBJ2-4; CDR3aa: ASSQGIVGIQY
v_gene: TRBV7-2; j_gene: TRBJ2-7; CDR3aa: ASSTTGVEQY
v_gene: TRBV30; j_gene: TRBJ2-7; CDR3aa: AWTHDRFYEQY
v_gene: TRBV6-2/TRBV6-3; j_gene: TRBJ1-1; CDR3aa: ASSYRGEVNTEAF
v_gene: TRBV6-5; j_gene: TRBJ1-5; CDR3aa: ASSSDTTGGSNQPQH
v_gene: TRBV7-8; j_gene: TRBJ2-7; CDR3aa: ASSPRGGQGTYEQY
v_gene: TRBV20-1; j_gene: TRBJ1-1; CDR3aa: SASVDWNTEAF
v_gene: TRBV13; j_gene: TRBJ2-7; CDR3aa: ASSLFYEQY
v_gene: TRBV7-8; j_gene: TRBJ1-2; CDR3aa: ASSLQGTGYT
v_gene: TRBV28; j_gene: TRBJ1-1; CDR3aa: ASSPGGQGVGTEAF
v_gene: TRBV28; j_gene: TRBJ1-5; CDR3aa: ASSSYGRGGQPQH
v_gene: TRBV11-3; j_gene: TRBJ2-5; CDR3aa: ASSLGSEQETQY
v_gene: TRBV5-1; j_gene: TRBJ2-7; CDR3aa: ASSLTVTYEQY
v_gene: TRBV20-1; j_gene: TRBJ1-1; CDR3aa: SARAREMNTEAF
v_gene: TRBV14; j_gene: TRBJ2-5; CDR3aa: ASSQVRDQETQY
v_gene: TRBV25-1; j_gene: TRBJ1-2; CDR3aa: ASSELGRTGYT
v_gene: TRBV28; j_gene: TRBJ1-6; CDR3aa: ASSLRSSGLNSPLH
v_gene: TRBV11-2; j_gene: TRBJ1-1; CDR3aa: ASSPRPQGAMNVNTEAF
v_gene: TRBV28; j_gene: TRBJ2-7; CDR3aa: ASSFRVMEQY
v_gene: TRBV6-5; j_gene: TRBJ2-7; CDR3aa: ASSYASGKRGEQY
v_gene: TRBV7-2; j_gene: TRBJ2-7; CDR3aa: ASSLAPSGGAHPYEQY
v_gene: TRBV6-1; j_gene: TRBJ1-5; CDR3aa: ASTGRNQPQH
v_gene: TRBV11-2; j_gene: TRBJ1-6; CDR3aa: ASSFSGGGIASPLH
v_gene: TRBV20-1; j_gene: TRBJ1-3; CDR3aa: SARDPGIPSGNTIY
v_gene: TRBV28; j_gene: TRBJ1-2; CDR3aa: AGSNRGLGYT
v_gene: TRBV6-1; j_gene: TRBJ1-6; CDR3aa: ASSGQTSYNSPLH
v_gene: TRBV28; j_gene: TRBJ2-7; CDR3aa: AYKKAGSYEQY
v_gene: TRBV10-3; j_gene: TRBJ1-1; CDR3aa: AISESWLGPRVPTEAF
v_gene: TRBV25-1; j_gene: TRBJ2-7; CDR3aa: ASSEAKESGVREQY
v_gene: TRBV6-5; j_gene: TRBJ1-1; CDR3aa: ASSYGGAMVNTEAF
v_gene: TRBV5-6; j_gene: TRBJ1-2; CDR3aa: ASSLNENYGYT